The sequence of this T cell receptor beta chain was determined in a study of T cells in Graves' hyperthyroidism and ophthalmopathy. Study context: Peripheral blood specimens were obtained at initial diagnosis, prior to any treatment.

Trimming removed 3 bases from V and 5 bases from J, with 7 bases in between. This CDR3 comprises 13 residues. TCR beta CDR3 regions were amplified from RNA. The HTBI set primed first-round TCR CDR3 RT-PCR. TCRdb independently ran MiXCR on the multiplex PCR reads; one entry per CDR3 protein. Of approximately 690,000 distinct CDR3 sequences detected, less than 25% appear once; the ten largest clones hold about 35%. For ophthalmopathy patients, the Clinical Activity Score was at least 3 and the NOSPECS grade at least 4; duration was under 3 months. The source material was blood. This clonotype was obtained from a young man with Graves' ophthalmopathy. The V gene is TRBV12-3 or TRBV12-4, the J gene TRBJ1-4, with D hard to call. This CDR3 is CASSLWHNEKLFF. In DNA, the CDR3 is TGTGCCAGCAGTTTGTGGCACAATGAAAAACTGTTTTTT.